Following are 5 T cell receptor beta chains from one sample sequenced in a study of regulatory T cells in long-lasting Graves disease. Construction of the TCR beta libraries employed iRepertoire HTBI primers in conjunction with Arm-PCR of CDR3 regions. Each CDR3 protein gets one entry after TCRdb re-called the multiplex PCR reads with MiXCR. The sample lists about 620,000 distinct CDR3 sequences; around 17% were seen once. The time point: newly diagnosed GD, antithyroid drugs for less than 3 months. Extracted PBMC RNA gave rise to the TCR library. The data were also submitted as part of a second study, on T cells in Graves' hyperthyroidism and ophthalmopathy.

The sample consisted of peripheral blood mononuclear cells (PBMCs), taken at new diagnosis, from a patient treated with antithyroid drugs. The receptor source for this set is a woman aged 25 to 39 with Graves disease.

Regarding this clonotype: Because the CDR3 is missing its conserved closing phenylalanine or tryptophan, this is likely a read error. This sequence joins TRBV6-1 and TRBJ1-1; D possibly corresponds to TRBD1 (6 bases). The germline V gene has CDR1 MNHNS and CDR2 SASEGT. V shed 5 bases and J shed 6 bases, with 19 bases lying between them. The CDR3 runs to 15 residues. CDR3 amino acids: CASSPPQGRQSEAFL. CDR3 coding DNA: TGTGCCAGCAGTCCCCCCCAGGGGCGACAATCTGAAGCTTTCCTT.

This clonotype was seen repeatedly, ten times or more. This sequence joins TRBV7-2 and TRBJ2-1; D not resolved. Germline-derived CDR1 and CDR2 are SGHTA and FQGNSA. The length of the CDR3 is 15 residues. V lost 4 bases and J 0 bases, leaving 10 bases between the germline ends. The CDR3 loop is CASSSITNSYNEQFF. CDR3 DNA sequence: TGTGCCAGCAGCTCAATTACCAACTCCTACAATGAGCAGTTCTTC. Full variable domain (rest looked up from reference TRBV7-2 and TRBJ2-1): GAGVSQSPSNKVTEKGKDVELRCDPISGHTALYWYRQSLGQGLEFLIYFQGNSAPDKSGLPSDRFSAERTGGSVSTLTIQRTQQEDSAVYLCASSSITNSYNEQFFGPGTRLTVL.

This clonotype was seen at least ten times. The rearrangement uses TRBV12-3 or TRBV12-4 and TRBJ1-2, with 11 bases that match TRBD1. V shed 11 bases and J 5 bases; nucleotides not matched to a gene: 7. The length of the CDR3 is 13 residues. CDR3 sequence reads: CASGTGGIYGYTF. The CDR3 region has the DNA TGTGCCTCGGGGACAGGGGGTATTTATGGCTACACCTTC.

This clonotype has a handful of counts. The chain recombines TRBV19 with TRBJ2-7; TRBD2 agrees at 9 bases. V lost 7 bases to trimming and J lost 3 bases; unmatched junction nucleotides: 10. Germline-derived CDR1 and CDR2 are LNHDA and SQIVND (reference sequence). The CDR3 runs to 15 residues. Here the CDR3 DNA reads TGTGCCAGTACTCAATCGACTAGCGGAAGCTACGAGCAGTACTTC. It yields the protein CASTQSTSGSYEQYF.

This clonotype was seen a few times. The chain recombines TRBV7-9 with TRBJ2-3, with 7 bases matching TRBD2. The V gene's germline CDR1 is SEHNR and CDR2 FQNEAQ (reference sequence). V lost 8 bases, J lost 2 bases, and 10 bases stayed unmatched. The CDR3 covers 15 residues. CDR3 nucleotide sequence: TGTGCCAGCGAGGGCGGGAGCCCGTTCACAGATACGCAGTATTTT. The encoded protein is CASEGGSPFTDTQYF. Drawing the rest from reference TRBV7-9 and TRBJ2-3, the complete variable domain is DTGVSQNPRHKITKRGQNVTFRCDPISEHNRLYWYRQTLGQGPEFLTYFQNEAQLEKSRLLSDRFSAERPKGSFSTLEIQRTEQGDSAMYLCASEGGSPFTDTQYFGPGTRLTVL.